One sample yielded the 9 T cell receptor beta chains listed below, sequenced in a study of T cells after yellow fever vaccination. TCRdb reprocessed the 5' RACE reads via MiXCR and lists one record per CDR3 protein. The sample records 100,000 or so distinct CDR3 sequences, more than 7.5% being singletons. Source: CD8+ T cells not binding an NS4B(214-222) dextramer, sorted from PBMCs, taken more than 14 days after the first yellow fever vaccination. These receptors came from a man between 18 and 29 years old who received the YFV17D yellow fever vaccine.

This clonotype was seen only a few times. This rearrangement joins TRBV7-3 to TRBJ2-1; no firm D call. From germline, CDR1 is SGHTA and CDR2 FQGTGA. There are 17 residues in the CDR3. The V gene lost 5 bases and the J gene lost 0 bases, with 17 bases spanning the gap. CDR3 region: CASSPSADISSYNEQFF. CDR3 coding DNA: TGTGCCAGCAGCCCCAGTGCCGACATCAGCTCCTACAATGAGCAGTTCTTC.

V usage is TRBV5-1 and J usage is TRBJ2-7; D is unresolved. The CDR3 totals 13 residues. Per germline, CDR1 SGHRS and CDR2 YFSETQ. The V and J ends lost 0 bases and 2 bases respectively, with 6 bases between them. CDR3 sequence: CASSLGAPYEQYV. The CDR3 region has the DNA TGCGCCAGCAGCTTGGGGGCACCCTACGAGCAGTACGTC.

This clonotype has only a few counts. This chain connects TRBV6-1 to TRBJ2-5; 15 nucleotides line up with TRBD2. Per the germline V gene, CDR1 is MNHNS and CDR2 is SASEGT. The CDR3 has 16 residues. The ends lost 6 bases at V and 2 bases at J; junction bases unmatched: 4. The CDR3 is CASSPGTSGGQETQYF. The DNA for the CDR3 is TGTGCCAGCAGCCCCGGGACTAGCGGGGGGCAAGAGACCCAGTACTTC.

This chain connects TRBV4-3 to TRBJ1-2, with D possibly TRBD1 on 6 matching bases. CDR3 size: 16 residues. Germline assignment: CDR1 LGHNA and CDR2 YSLEER. Trimming shortened V by 0 bases and J by 4 bases, and 15 bases separated the two germline ends. CDR3 protein: CASSQDDRNRVYGYTF. For the CDR3, the DNA is TGCGCCAGCAGCCAAGATGATCGTAACAGGGTCTATGGCTACACCTTC.

In the case of this clonotype: A read error may explain this, as a much larger clone is one base away. This chain uses TRBV4-1 with TRBJ1-5; D not certain. V was shortened by 0 bases and J by 6 bases, with 12 bases between the two germline ends. In germline, CDR1 is MGHRA, CDR2 YSYEKL. The CDR3 totals 15 residues. CDR3 protein: CASSQDRSGAQPQHF. The CDR3 nucleotides read TGCGCCAGCAGCCAAGATAGGTCGGGCGCTCAGCCCCAGCATTTT.

V and J are TRBV11-2 and TRBJ2-7; a possible D gene is TRBD2 (6 bases). The CDR3 has 15 residues. V gave up 5 bases and J gave up 0 bases, with 14 bases separating them. CDR1 and CDR2 (germline): SGHAT, FQNNGV. CDR3 region: CASSPGRGISYEQYV. CDR3 coding DNA: TGTGCCAGCAGCCCGGGACGGGGGATCTCCTACGAGCAGTACGTC.

This clonotype has only one observation. The chain recombines TRBV6-5 with TRBJ1-1, with D unclear. V dropped 0 bases and J dropped 6 bases, with 14 bases sitting between them. Germline CDR1 MNHEY, CDR2 SVGAGI. CDR3 size: 15 residues. CDR3 in amino acids: CASSYSEGSGSEAFF. CDR3 sequence (DNA): TGTGCCAGCAGTTACTCGGAGGGATCGGGCTCTGAAGCTTTCTTT.

This rearrangement joins TRBV29-1 to TRBJ2-1; D is uncertain. This CDR3 is 10 amino acids long. The germline V gene encodes CDR1 SQVTM and CDR2 ANQGSEA. The V and J ends lost 6 bases and 5 bases respectively, with 5 bases between them. The CDR3 here is CSVTNNEQFF. CDR3 in DNA: TGCAGCGTAACCAACAATGAGCAGTTCTTC.

The chain combines TRBV11-2 with TRBJ2-5; unclear D gene. CDR3 size: 13 residues. Germline V CDR1 and CDR2: SGHAT, FQNNGV. The ends were cut back, 3 bases at V and 5 bases at J, with 10 bases in the middle. In nucleotides, the CDR3 is TGTGCCAGCAGCTTGTACGTTGGGGAGACCCAGTACTTC. This translates into CASSLYVGETQYF.